The T cell receptor beta chain described here comes from a study of shared clonotypes between healthy human individuals. Study-wide background: The donor pool was made up of a couple of women and a few men aged 18 to 49.

Sequencing used immunoSEQ multiplex PCR; TCRdb keeps in-frame clones, though not all of them. The data contain 950,000 to 1,100,000 clones, 70% to 80% of them singletons. Study-wide findings and caveats: A handful of donors showed sharing of approximately 4.7% of naive CD4 clonotypes. Genetic and exposure-history diversity was limited by the few donors.

About this clone: The antigen remains unidentified.

Looked up from germline, CDR1 is KGHSH and CDR2 is LQKENI. The trim removed 6 bases at V and 5 bases at J, leaving 3 bases unmatched. The length of the CDR3 is 12 residues. Sequencing used memory CD4+ T cells from PBMCs. Subset described: CD45RA-negative fraction. The chain combines TRBV18 with TRBJ2-7; 8 nucleotides align to TRBD1. This receptor was identified in a young man in good health. Some clones in this sample may be carry-over from other donors' samples. DNA for the CDR3: TGTGCCAGCTCCGCAGGGGGCCACGAGCAGTACTTC. Amino acids: CASSAGGHEQYF.